This is a list of T cell receptor beta chains from one sample in a study of blood T cell repertoires in COVID-19. TCRdb keeps only in-frame clones here, not all; method: immunoSEQ multiplex PCR. The data contain 140,000 to 150,000 clones, about 88% of them singletons. Sequencing was performed on peripheral blood. Receptors were obtained from a human donor in a cohort sampled during active COVID-19. CDR3s include the opening cysteine and the closing phenylalanine or tryptophan. A D gene is named only where the DNA matches it firmly. Clone size appears in some rows only: once, few, many, or a class for an expanded clone.

J: TRBJ1-2; size: -; length: 13; D: TRBD1; V: TRBV5-1; DNA: TGCGCCAGCAGCGGAGAACGGGGACAGGGTGGTACCTTC; CDR3: CASSGERGQGGTF
J: TRBJ2-7; size: -; length: 14; D: TRBD1; V: TRBV4-3; DNA: TGCGCCAGCAGCCGAAGGACAGGAAACTACGAGCAGTACTTC; CDR3: CASSRRTGNYEQYF
J: TRBJ2-2; size: -; length: 15; D: -; V: TRBV7-2; DNA: TGTGCCAGCCTGGCGGGGCGCCCCCTAACCGGGGAGCTGTTTTTT; CDR3: CASLAGRPLTGELFF
J: TRBJ2-1; size: -; length: 17; D: TRBD2; V: TRBV14; DNA: TGTGCCAGCAGCCAAGAAGTAACCCTAGCGGGAGGGAATGAGCAGTTCTTC; CDR3: CASSQEVTLAGGNEQFF
J: TRBJ1-2; size: -; length: 12; D: -; V: TRBV28; DNA: TGTGCCAGCAGTTTACCGCAGGGTGAGGACACCTTC; CDR3: CASSLPQGEDTF
J: TRBJ2-7; size: -; length: 14; D: -; V: TRBV4-3; DNA: TGCGCCAGCAGCCAAGCACAGGATCATTACGAGCAGTACTTC; CDR3: CASSQAQDHYEQYF
J: TRBJ2-2; size: -; length: 16; D: -; V: TRBV5-5; DNA: TGTGCCAGCAGTTCAGGGGACCTAACGAACACCGGGGAGCTGTTTTTT; CDR3: CASSSGDLTNTGELFF
J: TRBJ1-4; size: once; length: 16; D: -; V: TRBV6-1; DNA: TGTGCCAGCAGTGAAGGGACCGGGACATCTAATGAAAAACTGTTTTTT; CDR3: CASSEGTGTSNEKLFF
J: TRBJ2-1; size: few; length: 19; D: TRBD2; V: TRBV5-1; DNA: TGCGCCAGCAGCCTAAGGACTAGCGGTTGGCCGAGCTCCTACAATGAGCAGTTCTTC; CDR3: CASSLRTSGWPSSYNEQFF
J: TRBJ2-3; size: -; length: 15; D: -; V: TRBV7-8; DNA: TGTGCCAGCAGCCAAGAGCGGGTTCGCACAGATACGCAGTATTTT; CDR3: CASSQERVRTDTQYF
J: TRBJ2-1; size: -; length: 16; D: -; V: TRBV18; DNA: TGTGCCAGCTCACCAATAGGACAGTTGAACTACAATGAGCAGTTCTTC; CDR3: CASSPIGQLNYNEQFF
J: TRBJ2-1; size: -; length: 13; D: -; V: TRBV3-1/TRBV3-2; DNA: TGTGCCAGCAGAGCAAGACAGTCTGATGAGCAGTTCTTC; CDR3: CASRARQSDEQFF
J: TRBJ2-3; size: -; length: 16; D: -; V: TRBV24-1; DNA: TGTGCCACCAGTGATCTAGCCCGGGGATACACAGATACGCAGTATTTT; CDR3: CATSDLARGYTDTQYF
J: TRBJ1-1; size: -; length: 16; D: -; V: TRBV11-2; DNA: TGTGCCAGCAGCTTAGTCGGGACACTCATGAACACTGAAGCTTTCTTT; CDR3: CASSLVGTLMNTEAFF
J: TRBJ2-7; size: -; length: 15; D: TRBD2; V: TRBV2; DNA: TGTGCCACAAACAAATCTCCGGGACTAGCGGTAGAGCAGTACTTC; CDR3: CATNKSPGLAVEQYF
J: TRBJ2-3; size: -; length: 15; D: -; V: TRBV19; DNA: TGTGCCAGTAGTATTCGGGCTAGCGAAGGAGATACGCAGTATTTT; CDR3: CASSIRASEGDTQYF
J: TRBJ1-5; size: -; length: 15; D: TRBD1; V: TRBV4-2; DNA: TGTGCCAGCAGCCAAGGGGACAGGCACAATCAGCCCCAGCATTTT; CDR3: CASSQGDRHNQPQHF
J: TRBJ1-1; size: -; length: 15; D: TRBD1; V: TRBV19; DNA: TGTGCCAGTAGTGGCGGGACAGGGTTGGACACTGAAGCTTTCTTT; CDR3: CASSGGTGLDTEAFF
J: TRBJ2-1; size: -; length: 11; D: -; V: TRBV29-1; DNA: TGCCGCGTGGGGAGGGGGGGCGAGCAGTTCTTC; CDR3: CRVGRGGEQFF
J: TRBJ2-7; size: once; length: 14; D: -; V: TRBV5-1; DNA: TGCGCCAGCAGCCGCCTTGAGGGCGGCTACGAGCAGTACTTC; CDR3: CASSRLEGGYEQYF
J: TRBJ1-6; size: -; length: 12; D: -; V: TRBV28; DNA: TGTGCCAGCCGGGGGGGAAATTCACCCCTCCACTTT; CDR3: CASRGGNSPLHF
J: TRBJ2-5; size: -; length: 14; D: -; V: TRBV6-2/TRBV6-3; DNA: TGTGCCAGCAGCTACTCCGCGGGCCAGAGGACCCAGTACTTC; CDR3: CASSYSAGQRTQYF
J: TRBJ2-5; size: -; length: 17; D: TRBD1; V: TRBV4-1; DNA: TGCGCCAGCAGCCAAGCGGCCCCCGGGACAGGGCGAGAGACCCAGTACTTC; CDR3: CASSQAAPGTGRETQYF
J: TRBJ2-7; size: -; length: 16; D: TRBD2; V: TRBV5-1; DNA: TGCGCCAGCAGCCAAGTCCGAGCTAGCGGCTCCTACGAGCAGTACTTC; CDR3: CASSQVRASGSYEQYF
J: TRBJ2-7; size: -; length: 16; D: TRBD2; V: TRBV10-2; DNA: TGCGCCACCAGAACCGGGACTAGCGGGATCTCCTACGAGCAGTACTTC; CDR3: CATRTGTSGISYEQYF
J: TRBJ2-1; size: -; length: 14; D: TRBD2; V: TRBV3-1/TRBV3-2; DNA: TGTGCCAGCAGCCCGGGACTAGTCGGCGGTGAGCAGTTCTTC; CDR3: CASSPGLVGGEQFF
J: TRBJ1-6; size: -; length: 15; D: -; V: TRBV21-1; DNA: TGTGCCAGCAGCAAAGCGGCAGGGGGCAATTCACCCCTCCACTTT; CDR3: CASSKAAGGNSPLHF